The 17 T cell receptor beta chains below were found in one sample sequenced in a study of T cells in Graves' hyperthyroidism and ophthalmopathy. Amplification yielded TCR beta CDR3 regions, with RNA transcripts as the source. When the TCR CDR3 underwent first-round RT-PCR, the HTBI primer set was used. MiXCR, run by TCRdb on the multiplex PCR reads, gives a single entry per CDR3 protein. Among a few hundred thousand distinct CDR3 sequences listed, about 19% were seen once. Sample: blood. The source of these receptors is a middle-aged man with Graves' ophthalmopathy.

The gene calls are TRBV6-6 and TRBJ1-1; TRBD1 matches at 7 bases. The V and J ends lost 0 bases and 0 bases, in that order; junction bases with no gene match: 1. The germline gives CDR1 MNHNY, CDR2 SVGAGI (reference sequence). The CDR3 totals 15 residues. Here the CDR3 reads CASSYSGTVNTEAFF. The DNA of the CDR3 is TGTGCCAGCAGTTACTCCGGGACAGTGAACACTGAAGCTTTCTTT.

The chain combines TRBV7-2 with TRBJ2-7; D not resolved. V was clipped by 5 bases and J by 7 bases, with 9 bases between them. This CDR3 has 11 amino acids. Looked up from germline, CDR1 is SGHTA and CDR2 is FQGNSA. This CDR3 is CASSPSREQYF. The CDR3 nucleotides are TGTGCCAGCAGCCCTTCTAGGGAGCAGTACTTC.

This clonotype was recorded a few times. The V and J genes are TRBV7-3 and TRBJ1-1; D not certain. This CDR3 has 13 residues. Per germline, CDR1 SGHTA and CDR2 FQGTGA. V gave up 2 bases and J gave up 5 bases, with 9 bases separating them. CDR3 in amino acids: CASSLQSDTEAFF. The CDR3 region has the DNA TGTGCCAGCAGCTTACAGTCGGATACTGAAGCTTTCTTT.

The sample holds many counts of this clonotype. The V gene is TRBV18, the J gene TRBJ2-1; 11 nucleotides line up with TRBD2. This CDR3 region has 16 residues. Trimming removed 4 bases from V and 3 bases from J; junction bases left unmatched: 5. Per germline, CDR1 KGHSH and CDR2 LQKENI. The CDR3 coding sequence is TGTGCCAGCTCACGGACCGGGACTAGCGGCTACAATGAGCAGTTCTTC. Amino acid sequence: CASSRTGTSGYNEQFF.

CDR3: CASSEDGGPYNEQFF. The CDR3 DNA sequence: TGTGCCAGCAGTGAAGACGGCGGACCCTACAATGAGCAGTTCTTC. The chain uses TRBV6-1 and TRBJ2-1; D call uncertain. Looked up from germline, CDR1 is MNHNS and CDR2 is SASEGT. V was clipped by 1 base and J by 2 bases, with 9 bases between them. The CDR3 totals 15 residues.

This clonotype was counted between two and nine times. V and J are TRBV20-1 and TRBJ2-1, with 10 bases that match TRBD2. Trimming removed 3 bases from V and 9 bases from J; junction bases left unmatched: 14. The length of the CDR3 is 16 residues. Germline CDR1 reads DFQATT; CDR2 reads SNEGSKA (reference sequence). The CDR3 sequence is CSASITGTSAEGEQFF. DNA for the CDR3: TGCAGTGCTAGTATAACCGGGACTAGCGCCGAAGGTGAGCAGTTCTTC.

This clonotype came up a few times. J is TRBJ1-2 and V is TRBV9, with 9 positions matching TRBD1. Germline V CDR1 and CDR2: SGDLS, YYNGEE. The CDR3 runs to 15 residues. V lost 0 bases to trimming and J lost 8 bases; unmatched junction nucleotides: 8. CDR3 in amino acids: CASSVGQGDSRGYTF. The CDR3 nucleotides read TGTGCCAGCAGCGTAGGACAGGGGGACTCGCGAGGCTACACCTTC.

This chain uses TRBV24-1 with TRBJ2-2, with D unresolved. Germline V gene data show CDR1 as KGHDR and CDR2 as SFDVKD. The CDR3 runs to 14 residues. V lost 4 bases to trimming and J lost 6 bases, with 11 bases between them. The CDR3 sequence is CATSDAGSSGELFF. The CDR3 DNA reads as TGTGCCACCAGTGACGCAGGATCCTCCGGGGAGCTGTTTTTT.

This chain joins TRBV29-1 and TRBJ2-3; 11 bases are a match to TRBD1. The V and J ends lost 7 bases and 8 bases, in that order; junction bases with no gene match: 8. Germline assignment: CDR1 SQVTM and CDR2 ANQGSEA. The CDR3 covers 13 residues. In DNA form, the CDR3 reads TGCAGCGGACTTGGACAGGGGGCGGGTACGCAGTATTTT. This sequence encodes CSGLGQGAGTQYF.

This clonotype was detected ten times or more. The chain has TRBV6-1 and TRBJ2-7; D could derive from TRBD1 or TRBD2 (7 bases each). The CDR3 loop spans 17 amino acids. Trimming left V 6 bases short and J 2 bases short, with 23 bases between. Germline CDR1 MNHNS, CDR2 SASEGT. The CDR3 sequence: CASSQPRGGIRTYEQYF. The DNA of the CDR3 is TGTGCCAGCAGCCAGCCCAGGGGGGGGATCCGTACCTACGAGCAGTACTTC.

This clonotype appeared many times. The CDR3 nucleotides are TGCAGTGCTAATTCCCCCGGGACGGGGGTGGAGACCCAGTACTTC. The encoded protein is CSANSPGTGVETQYF. V is TRBV20-1 and J is TRBJ2-5; weak D call: TRBD2 (6 bases). V gave up 4 bases and J gave up 5 bases, with 20 bases separating them. CDR3 length: 15 residues. CDR1 and CDR2 from the germline V gene are DFQATT and SNEGSKA (reference sequence).

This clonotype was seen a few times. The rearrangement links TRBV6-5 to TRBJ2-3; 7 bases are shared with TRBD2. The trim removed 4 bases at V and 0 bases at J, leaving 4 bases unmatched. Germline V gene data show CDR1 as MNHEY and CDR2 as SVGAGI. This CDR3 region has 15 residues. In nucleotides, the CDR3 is TGTGCCAGCAGTTTCCATAGCGGGAGCACAGATACGCAGTATTTT. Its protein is CASSFHSGSTDTQYF.

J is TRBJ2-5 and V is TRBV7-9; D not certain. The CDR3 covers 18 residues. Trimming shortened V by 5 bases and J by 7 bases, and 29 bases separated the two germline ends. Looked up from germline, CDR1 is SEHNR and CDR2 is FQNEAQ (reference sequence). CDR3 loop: CASSQTLSKGPPRATQYF. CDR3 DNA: TGTGCCAGCAGCCAAACGCTTTCCAAGGGCCCACCCCGGGCGACCCAGTACTTC.

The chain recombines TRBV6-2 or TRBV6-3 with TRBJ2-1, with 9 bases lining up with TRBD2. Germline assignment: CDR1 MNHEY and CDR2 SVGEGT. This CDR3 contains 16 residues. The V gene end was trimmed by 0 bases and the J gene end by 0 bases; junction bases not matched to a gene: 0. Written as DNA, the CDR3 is TGTGCCAGCAGTTACTCTAGCGGGAGCTCCTACAATGAGCAGTTCTTC. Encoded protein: CASSYSSGSSYNEQFF.

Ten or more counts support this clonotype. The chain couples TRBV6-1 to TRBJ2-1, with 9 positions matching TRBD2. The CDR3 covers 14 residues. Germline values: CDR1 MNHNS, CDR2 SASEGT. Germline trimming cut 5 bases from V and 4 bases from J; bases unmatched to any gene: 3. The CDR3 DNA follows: TGTGCCAGCAGTCGAACTAGCGGGTACAATGAGCAGTTCTTC. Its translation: CASSRTSGYNEQFF.

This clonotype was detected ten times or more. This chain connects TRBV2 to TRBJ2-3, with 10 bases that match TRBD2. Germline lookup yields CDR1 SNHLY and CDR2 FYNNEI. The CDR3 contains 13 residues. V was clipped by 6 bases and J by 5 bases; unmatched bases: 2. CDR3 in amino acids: CASSRTSGDTQYF. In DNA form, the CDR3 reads TGTGCCAGCAGCCGGACTAGCGGAGATACGCAGTATTTT.

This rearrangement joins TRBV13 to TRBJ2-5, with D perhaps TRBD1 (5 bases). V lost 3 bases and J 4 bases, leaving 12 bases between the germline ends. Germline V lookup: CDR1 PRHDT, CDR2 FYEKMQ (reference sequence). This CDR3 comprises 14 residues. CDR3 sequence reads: CASSFGLRAETQYF. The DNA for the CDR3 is TGTGCCAGCAGCTTCGGCCTCAGGGCAGAGACCCAGTACTTC.